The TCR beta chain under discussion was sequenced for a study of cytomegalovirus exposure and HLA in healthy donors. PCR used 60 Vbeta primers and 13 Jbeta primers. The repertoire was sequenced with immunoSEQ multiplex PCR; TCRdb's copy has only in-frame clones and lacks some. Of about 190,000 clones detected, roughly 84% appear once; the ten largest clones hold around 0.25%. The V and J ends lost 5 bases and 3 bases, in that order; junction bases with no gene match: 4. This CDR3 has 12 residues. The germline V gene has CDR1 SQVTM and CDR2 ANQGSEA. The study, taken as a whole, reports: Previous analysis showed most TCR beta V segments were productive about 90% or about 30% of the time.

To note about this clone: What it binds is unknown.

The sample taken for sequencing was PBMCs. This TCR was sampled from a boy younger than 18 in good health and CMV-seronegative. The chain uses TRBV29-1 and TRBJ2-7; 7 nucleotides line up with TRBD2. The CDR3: CSVTGLDYEQYF. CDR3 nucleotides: TGCAGCGTTACCGGACTAGACTACGAGCAGTACTTC.